A selection of T cell receptor beta chains follows, all from one sample in a study of cytomegalovirus exposure and HLA in healthy donors. Measured with immunoSEQ multiplex PCR; TCRdb has only the in-frame clones, and not every one. Here the sample spans about 200,000 clones, approximately 86% being singletons. Sequenced material: PBMCs. These TCRs come from a woman in her 30s in good health and CMV-seronegative. Both conserved end residues are trimmed from each CDR3. Clone size is given for some rows only: seen once, a few or many times, or a class if the clone is expanded.

>TRBJ1-1|NA|TRBV29-1
SVIGKEGTEAF
>TRBJ2-4|NA|TRBV20-1
SARDRTGPT
>TRBJ1-5|few|TRBV6-6
ASSYSWTGSNQPQH
>TRBJ1-2|NA|TRBV19
ASSKRDSPIRGYT
>TRBJ1-4|once|TRBV27
ASSFLGVTNEKLF
>TRBJ1-6|few|TRBV6-1
ASSAGQPNSPLH
>TRBJ2-1|NA|TRBV4-1
ASSQSVYNEQF
>TRBJ1-1|NA|TRBV15
ATSPRAGMNTEAF
>TRBJ2-7|NA|TRBV27
ASGITGFHSEQY
>TRBJ2-2|NA|TRBV19
ASSLQGTDTGELF
>TRBJ2-7|NA|TRBV14
ASSQGGVGGAYEQY
>TRBJ1-2|NA|TRBV18
ASSPSGQNYGYT
>TRBJ1-4|NA|TRBV10-1
ASRARILQGRGSEKLF
>TRBJ2-7|NA|TRBV28
ASTSPGQWTYEQY
>TRBJ2-1|NA|TRBV5-4
ASSLGLVYRQAAQF
>TRBJ1-2|NA|TRBV6-1
ASRADRGGGYT
>TRBJ2-7|NA|TRBV30
AWSYVRGGEQY
>TRBJ2-1|NA|TRBV5-1
ASSFPGQGDNEQF
>TRBJ2-1|NA|TRBV5-1
ASSLGPGAGGPYNEQF
>TRBJ2-1|NA|TRBV28
ASTPPLGRVSDEQF
>TRBJ2-7|NA|TRBV7-9
ASSPRGTPSEQY
>TRBJ2-3|NA|TRBV11-2
ASSLVTGGDTQY
>TRBJ2-5|NA|TRBV28
ASSLEGKTQY
>TRBJ2-3|NA|TRBV10-3
AISDRGQDTQY
>TRBJ1-4|few|TRBV7-9
ASSLGTANEKLF
>TRBJ2-2|few|TRBV7-9
ASSGGGTWGTGELF
>TRBJ2-5|NA|TRBV9
ASSVASGGETQY
>TRBJ2-1|NA|TRBV7-9
ASSSASGRARGNEQF
>TRBJ1-2|NA|TRBV6-1
ASSPTDRGRGYT
>TRBJ2-3|NA|TRBV7-2
ASSSTGVDTQY
>TRBJ2-5|NA|TRBV28
ASSWRDGRETQY
>TRBJ2-4|NA|TRBV5-4
ASSLDQGNIQY
>TRBJ1-1|few|TRBV5-1
ASSLAGNTEAF
>TRBJ2-2|few|TRBV6-1
ASRDRGRIGELF
>TRBJ1-6|NA|TRBV2
ASRIQGRDSPLH
>TRBJ1-2|NA|TRBV5-1
ASSLESIRGKANYGYT
>TRBJ2-7|NA|TRBV7-9
SSSLDPGSGFYEQY
>TRBJ1-1|few|TRBV19
ASSVTGSVNTEAF
>TRBJ1-5|once|TRBV9
ASSPRGGGQPQH
>TRBJ2-3|NA|TRBV5-1
ASSVGGLAGGMADTQY
>TRBJ1-2|NA|TRBV2
ASAGGGADYGYT
>TRBJ2-7|once|TRBV5-1
ASSLATGTGHYEQY
>TRBJ2-1|once|TRBV13
ASSLGGRAGYNEQF
>TRBJ2-5|NA|TRBV5-1
ASSDGGARETQY
>TRBJ2-7|NA|TRBV28
ASSSTGTNNYEQY
>TRBJ2-2|once|TRBV18
ASSPQTSTGELF
>TRBJ2-5|NA|TRBV7-6
ASSSGIGVWETQY
>TRBJ2-3|NA|TRBV5-6
ASSLVRTSVTGRY
>TRBJ1-1|once|TRBV7-6
ASSLRRKNTEAF
>TRBJ1-1|NA|TRBV6-1
ASMLDRGTEAF
>TRBJ2-7|NA|TRBV7-9
ASSKGANLYEQY
>TRBJ1-4|once|TRBV6-5
ASSYGQGTNEKLF
>TRBJ2-7|NA|TRBV10-3
AISGADSVSYEQY
>TRBJ2-1|few|TRBV5-8
ASSLAAGRYNEQF
>TRBJ2-3|NA|TRBV19
ASSIGVEASTDTQY
>TRBJ2-1|NA|TRBV6-5
ASSLNVGNNEQF